The sequence of this TCR beta chain was determined in a study of blood T cell repertoires in COVID-19. Study-wide context: From the United States, Italy and Spain came samples of acute and convalescent COVID-19.

Between the trimmed V and J ends, which lost 1 base and 8 bases, there was a span of 17 bases. This CDR3 comprises 15 residues. The germline V gene encodes CDR1 SNHLY and CDR2 FYNNEI. TCRdb keeps only in-frame clones here, not all; method: immunoSEQ multiplex PCR. The data show 200,000 to 250,000 clones, 82% seen once. This clone showed up many times. Sequenced: peripheral blood. V and J are TRBV2 and TRBJ1-2; D is unresolved. This receptor was obtained from a woman over 75 with acute or convalescent COVID-19. The CDR3: CASSEDIGVMKGYTF. CDR3 nucleotides: TGTGCCAGCAGTGAAGATATTGGAGTCATGAAGGGCTACACCTTC. Combining the CDR3 with reference TRBV2 and TRBJ1-2 gives the whole variable domain EPEVTQTPSHQVTQMGQEVILRCVPISNHLYFYWYRQILGQKVEFLVSFYNNEISEKSEIFDDQFSVERPDGSNFTLKIRSTKLEDSAMYFCASSEDIGVMKGYTFGSGTRLTVV.